A single TCR beta chain is shown here with its context. Libraries were prepared by immunoSEQ multiplex PCR; TCRdb keeps only in-frame clonotypes and omits some of them. The repertoire holds around 180,000 clones, 94% seen once, with roughly 1.3% in the top ten. The data were taken from a study of control samples from healthy donors and cancer patients. Per germline, CDR1 SNHLY and CDR2 FYNNEI. V shed 5 bases and J shed 1 base, with 8 bases lying between them. This CDR3 has 14 residues. The receptor's source is a woman aged 18-30 years in good health. The gene calls are TRBV2 and TRBJ1-4; no clear D gene. The sequenced material came from blood. CDR3 nucleotides: TGTGCCAGCAGTCCACGCAGAACTAATGAAAAACTGTTTTTT. Translated: CASSPRRTNEKLFF. The variable domain in full, with the rest retrieved from reference TRBV2 and TRBJ1-4, is EPEVTQTPSHQVTQMGQEVILRCVPISNHLYFYWYRQILGQKVEFLVSFYNNEISEKSEIFDDQFSVERPDGSNFTLKIRSTKLEDSAMYFCASSPRRTNEKLFFGSGTQLSVL.